This T cell receptor (beta chain) is drawn from a study of OX40 agonist ivuxolimab in advanced cancers. With regard to this clone: Its antigen remains unidentified.

Trimming removed 0 bases from V and 2 bases from J, with 9 bases in between. From germline, CDR1 is SGHTS and CDR2 YDEGEE. The CDR3 loop spans 15 amino acids. Repertoires were generated with immunoSEQ multiplex PCR, while TCRdb's copy carries only in-frame clones and drops some. Among about 93,000 clones listed, 92% were seen once. Study-wide findings and caveats: In a subset of nonresponders, normalized T-cell clonal expansion was also low. Fewer expanded clones were found on average in CD4+ than in CD8+ T cells. The authors did not determine the antigen specificity of the expanded peripheral T cells.

This receptor was obtained from an adult with an advanced solid tumor such as melanoma, head and neck, liver or kidney cancer. V gene TRBV5-8 combines with J gene TRBJ2-1; D ambiguous. The specimen was CD4+ or CD8+ T cells sorted from blood, collected in a trial of the OX40 agonist ivuxolimab. CDR3 DNA sequence: TGTGCCAGCAGCTTGGAAGGGTCCACCTACAATGAGCAGTTCTTC. Amino acid sequence: CASSLEGSTYNEQFF.